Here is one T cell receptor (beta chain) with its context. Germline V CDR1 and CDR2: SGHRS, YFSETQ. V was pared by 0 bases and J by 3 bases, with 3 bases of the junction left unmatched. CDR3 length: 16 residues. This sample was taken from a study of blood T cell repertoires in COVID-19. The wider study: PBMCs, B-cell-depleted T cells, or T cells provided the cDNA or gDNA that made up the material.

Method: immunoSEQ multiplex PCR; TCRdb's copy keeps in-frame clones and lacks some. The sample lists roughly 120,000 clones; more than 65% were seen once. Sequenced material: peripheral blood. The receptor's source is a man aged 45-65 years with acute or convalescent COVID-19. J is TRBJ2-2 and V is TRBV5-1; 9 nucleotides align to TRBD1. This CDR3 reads CASSLGQGVYTGELFF. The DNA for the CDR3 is TGCGCCAGCAGCTTGGGACAGGGGGTGTACACCGGGGAGCTGTTTTTT.